This T cell receptor (beta chain) was documented in a study of beta chain features in type 1 diabetes. Study-level findings and limits: Patients with Type 1 diabetes showed moderately but significantly shorter TCRB CDR3s in all four CD4+ subsets. Researchers reported that naive, central memory and Treg TCRB repertoires appeared more similar in patients than in healthy donors.

The CDR3 spans 16 residues. Germline assignment: CDR1 SGHAT and CDR2 FQNNGV. Unmatched junction bases numbered 10, after V lost 4 bases and J lost 1 base. Sequenced material consisted of expressed TCRB transcripts (all of the isolated RNA was reverse transcribed). Clones were read by immunoSEQ multiplex PCR, and TCRdb kept only the in-frame ones, dropping some. The data contain some 150,000 clones, roughly 9% of them singletons. A word on this clone: Its antigen is unidentified.

The chain couples TRBV11-2 to TRBJ2-7; TRBD1 agrees at 7 bases. This TCR was recovered from a woman aged 25 to 45 with type 1 diabetes. The specimen sequenced was central memory CD4+ T cells from blood. For the CDR3, the DNA is TGTGCCAGCAGCTCCGCCCGGGACAGAAATTCCTACGAGCAGTACTTC. Translating it yields CASSSARDRNSYEQYF.